The 26 T cell receptor beta chains in this list originate from one sample, sequenced in a study of T cell repertoires in cytomegalovirus infection. Antigens of these TCRs are unknown. TCRdb reanalysed the reads using MiXCR and keeps one entry per CDR3 protein. The sample includes about 110,000 distinct CDR3 sequences, around 45% of them seen just once. The sample in question was CD8+ T cells from cultured PBMCs, obtained from culture after CMV antigen stimulation. All receptors derive from a human donor in good health (CMV status not recorded). Some clones in this sample may be carry-over from other donors' samples.

This clonotype turned up a few times. The V call is TRBV7-6, the J call TRBJ2-3; D may be TRBD1 or TRBD2 (5 bases each). CDR1 and CDR2 (germline): SGHVS, FNYEAQ. The CDR3 is 17 residues long. Trimming shortened V by 3 bases and J by 2 bases, and 18 bases separated the two germline ends. The CDR3 DNA is TGTGCCAGCAGCTTCGACCCTCGGGACGGATCCACAGATACGCAGTATTTT. Protein: CASSFDPRDGSTDTQYF. The whole variable domain, filled in from reference TRBV7-6 and TRBJ2-3, reads GAGVSQSPRYKVTKRGQDVALRCDPISGHVSLYWYRQALGQGPEFLTYFNYEAQQDKSGLPNDRFSAERPEGSISTLTIQRTEQRDSAMYRCASSFDPRDGSTDTQYFGPGTRLTVL.

The chain has TRBV18 and TRBJ2-7; 11 bases line up with TRBD2. CDR3 length: 14 amino acids. V gave up 7 bases and J gave up 6 bases; unmatched junction bases: 8. Germline loops: CDR1 KGHSH, CDR2 LQKENI. CDR3 in amino acids: CASFKTSGVFEQYF. The CDR3 DNA follows: TGTGCCAGCTTTAAGACTAGCGGGGTCTTCGAGCAGTACTTC.

The CDR3 loop is CASSTGLAGRWEQYF. The CDR3 bases are TGTGCCAGTAGTACTGGACTAGCGGGGCGCTGGGAGCAGTACTTC. The rearrangement links TRBV19 to TRBJ2-7; 12 nucleotides match TRBD2. The CDR3 is 15 amino acids. Trimming removed 4 bases from V and 7 bases from J; junction bases left unmatched: 8. Per the germline V gene, CDR1 is LNHDA and CDR2 is SQIVND (reference sequence).

The rearrangement joins TRBV12-3 or TRBV12-4 to TRBJ1-2, with 10 nucleotides matching TRBD1. The CDR3 runs to 15 residues. The junction had 6 bases not matched to a gene; V was cut back by 5 bases and J by 3 bases. This CDR3 reads CASSRPGQGYYGYTF. The CDR3 nucleotides are TGTGCCAGCAGTCGACCGGGACAGGGGTACTATGGCTACACCTTC.

J is TRBJ2-5 and V is TRBV7-9; D ambiguous. Germline loops: CDR1 SEHNR, CDR2 FQNEAQ (reference sequence). The length of the CDR3 is 12 residues. Trimming took 6 bases from V and 5 from J, leaving 10 bases between them. The CDR3 DNA sequence: TGTGCCAGCAGATTTAACTGGGAGACCCAGTACTTC. This gives the protein CASRFNWETQYF.

On this clonotype itself: The final CDR3 position lacks the conserved phenylalanine or tryptophan, pointing to a likely read error. The chain carries TRBV28 and TRBJ2-2; a weak D match, TRBD2 (6 bases). In germline, CDR1 is MDHEN, CDR2 SYDVKM. This CDR3 region has 15 residues. V lost 6 bases, J lost 4 bases, and 15 bases lay in between. CDR3 DNA sequence: TGTGCCAGCAGCCTCCCCGGGAGTGGCACCGGGGAGCTGTTTCTT. Translation: CASSLPGSGTGELFL.

This clonotype has only a few counts. This chain links TRBV7-8 with TRBJ2-7; D not certain. The ends were cut back, 3 bases at V and 2 bases at J, with 11 bases in the middle. The CDR3 contains 14 residues. The germline CDR1 and CDR2 sequences are SGHVS and FQNEAQ. Here the CDR3 DNA reads TGTGCCAGCAGCTTTGGTGCACACCCCTACGAGCAGTACTTC. Translating it yields CASSFGAHPYEQYF.

The gene calls are TRBV6-8 and TRBJ2-3, with 10 bases matching TRBD1. This CDR3 comprises 16 residues. CDR1 MNHGY and CDR2 SAAAGT come from the germline V gene. With V trimmed by 6 bases and J by 5 bases, 11 bases remained unmatched. The CDR3 region is CASSLYPGQGRDTQYF. The CDR3 DNA is TGTGCCAGCAGCCTGTACCCGGGACAGGGGAGAGATACGCAGTATTTT.

The chain employs TRBV30 and TRBJ1-2; no clear D gene. The V gene's germline CDR1 is GTSNPN and CDR2 SVGIG (reference sequence). The CDR3 loop spans 14 amino acids. V lost 0 bases and J lost 2, with 10 bases in between. The chain's CDR3 is CAWSVNTQNYGYTF. The CDR3, as DNA: TGTGCCTGGAGTGTAAATACACAGAACTATGGCTACACCTTC.

V is TRBV24-1 and J is TRBJ1-5, with TRBD1 as a possible D gene (5 bases). Trimming stripped 10 bases from V and 0 bases from J, with 18 bases between. The CDR3 totals 16 residues. CDR1 is KGHDR, CDR2 SFDVKD, per germline. DNA for the CDR3: TGTGCCACTTGGTCGCGACAGAGTAATAGCAATCAGCCCCAGCATTTT. This sequence encodes CATWSRQSNSNQPQHF.

V usage is TRBV15 and J usage is TRBJ1-1; D is uncertain. The V gene lost 0 bases and the J gene lost 6 bases, with 8 bases spanning the gap. CDR1 LNHNV and CDR2 YYDKDF come from the germline V gene (reference sequence). The CDR3 has 13 residues. The CDR3 nucleotides read TGTGCCACCAGCAGAGATCTTCTCCCTGAAGCTTTCTTT. As protein: CATSRDLLPEAFF.

The genes are TRBV9 and TRBJ1-2, with D unclear. V gave up 0 bases and J gave up 3 bases, with 9 bases separating them. CDR1 is SGDLS, CDR2 YYNGEE, per germline. The CDR3 is 14 amino acids. The CDR3 here is CASSVGTRDYGYTF. The CDR3 nucleotides are TGTGCCAGCAGCGTAGGCACCCGCGACTATGGCTACACCTTC.

This clonotype was counted a few times. This rearrangement joins TRBV2 to TRBJ2-1; a possible D gene is TRBD1 (6 bases). Trimming left V 3 bases short and J 0 bases short, with 9 bases between. The CDR3 runs to 15 residues. Germline CDR1 reads SNHLY; CDR2 reads FYNNEI. The CDR3 DNA is TGTGCCAGCAGTGACGTGGGGGCCTCCTACAATGAGCAGTTCTTC. This translates into CASSDVGASYNEQFF.

At least ten counts were recorded for this clonotype. The V call is TRBV27, the J call TRBJ1-1; no firm D call. The CDR3 is 13 amino acids. Between the trimmed V and J ends, which lost 6 bases and 1 base, there was a span of 9 bases. The germline V gene has CDR1 MNHEY and CDR2 SMNVEV (reference sequence). DNA for the CDR3: TGTGCCAGCAGCTTAGGTCGGAACACTGAAGCTTTCTTT. It specifies CASSLGRNTEAFF.

The chain recombines TRBV27 with TRBJ2-6; no clear D. Trimming took 3 bases from V and 3 from J, leaving 3 bases between them. The CDR3 contains 13 residues. Per the germline V gene, CDR1 is MNHEY and CDR2 is SMNVEV (reference sequence). For the CDR3, the DNA is TGTGCCAGCAGTTTGGGTGGGGCCAACGTCCTGACTTTC. The encoded protein is CASSLGGANVLTF.

The chain is built from TRBV5-6 and TRBJ2-7, with TRBD1 as a possible D gene (5 bases). CDR3 length equals 13 residues. V was pared by 2 bases and J by 3 bases, with 9 bases between. The germline gives CDR1 SGHDT, CDR2 YYEEEE. The CDR3 sequence: CASSFIRDYEQYF. The CDR3 DNA reads TGTGCCAGCAGCTTTATCAGGGACTACGAGCAGTACTTC.

This clonotype appeared a few times. V usage is TRBV5-5 and J usage is TRBJ2-7, with TRBD1 matching over 10 bases. V lost 2 bases, J lost 3 bases, and 2 bases stayed unmatched. This CDR3 contains 14 residues. The germline gives CDR1 SGHKS, CDR2 YYEKEE (reference sequence). CDR3 nucleotide sequence: TGTGCCAGCAGCTTTGGGACAGGGGACTACGAGCAGTACTTC. Its translation is CASSFGTGDYEQYF.

This clonotype occurred a few times. The chain carries TRBV28 and TRBJ2-7; D may correspond to TRBD1 or TRBD2 (5 bases each). Between the trimmed V and J ends, which lost 2 bases and 4 bases, there was a span of 9 bases. The CDR3 contains 13 residues. In germline, CDR1 is MDHEN, CDR2 SYDVKM. The CDR3 DNA sequence: TGTGCCAGCAGTTTAGAGGGGATGTACGAGCAGTACTTC. This translates into CASSLEGMYEQYF. The whole variable domain, filled in from reference TRBV28 and TRBJ2-7, reads DVKVTQSSRYLVKRTGEKVFLECVQDMDHENMFWYRQDPGLGLRLIYFSYDVKMKEKGDIPEGYSVSREKKERFSLILESASTNQTSMYLCASSLEGMYEQYFGPGTRLTVT.

This clonotype was observed a few times. The CDR3 here is CASSFWGAHEQFF. The CDR3 nucleotides read TGTGCCAGCAGCTTCTGGGGGGCGCATGAGCAGTTCTTC. V and J are TRBV5-6 and TRBJ2-1, with D possibly being TRBD1 or TRBD2 (6 bases each). V shed 2 bases and J shed 8 bases, with 11 bases lying between them. Germline V gene sequence: CDR1 SGHDT, CDR2 YYEEEE. The CDR3 sequence is 13 residues long.

The V and J genes are TRBV2 and TRBJ1-4; TRBD1 matches 7 bases. Germline-derived CDR1 and CDR2 are SNHLY and FYNNEI. CDR3 length: 15 amino acids. J lost 2 bases, V lost 3 bases, and 3 bases had no gene match. The CDR3, as DNA: TGTGCCAGCAGTGAGCAGACAGGGACTAATGAAAAACTGTTTTTT. This codes for CASSEQTGTNEKLFF.

The chain recombines TRBV4-1 with TRBJ1-3, with unresolved D. This CDR3 comprises 17 residues. Germline assignment: CDR1 MGHRA and CDR2 YSYEKL. V was pared by 0 bases and J by 0 bases, with 12 bases between. The CDR3 protein is CASSQDRRDYSGNTIYF. CDR3 sequence (DNA): TGCGCCAGCAGCCAAGATAGGAGGGATTACTCTGGAAACACCATATATTTT.

This rearrangement joins TRBV7-6 to TRBJ2-1; TRBD2 might be the D (5 bases). V was trimmed by 5 bases and J by 9 bases, leaving 14 bases between them. This CDR3 spans 13 amino acids. The germline V gene encodes CDR1 SGHVS and CDR2 FNYEAQ. The CDR3 DNA sequence: TGTGCCAGCAGCCCCCCGGGGTTTCTTGAGCAGTTCTTC. Translating gives CASSPPGFLEQFF.

The rearrangement joins TRBV7-3 to TRBJ1-6, with D maybe TRBD1 (5 bases). Germline CDR1 and CDR2: SGHTA and FQGTGA. This CDR3 is built from 14 residues. Trimming shortened V by 0 bases and J by 7 bases, and 7 bases separated the two germline ends. As DNA, the CDR3 is TGTGCCAGCAGCTTAACCGGGGCAAATTCACCCCTCCACTTT. It yields the protein CASSLTGANSPLHF.

This clonotype was found many times. CDR3 nucleotide sequence: TGTGCCACCAGCAGAGAGAGGGAACAGGGGGCGGATGAGCAGTTCTTC. It yields the protein CATSREREQGADEQFF. The rearrangement links TRBV15 to TRBJ2-1; 9 bases map to TRBD1. The germline CDR1 and CDR2 sequences are LNHNV and YYDKDF (reference sequence). CDR3 size: 16 residues. V lost 0 bases, J lost 8 bases, and 8 bases stayed unmatched.

In nucleotides, the CDR3 is TGTGCCAGCAGCGTCACCAACGAGCAGTACTTC. Its protein is CASSVTNEQYF. The chain combines TRBV2 with TRBJ2-7; D is unresolved. The length of the CDR3 is 11 residues. Trimming took off 6 bases at V and 5 bases at J, with 8 bases between the two ends. Germline CDR1 is SNHLY and CDR2 is FYNNEI.

Only a few counts were recorded for this clonotype. The genes are TRBV12-3 or TRBV12-4 and TRBJ2-2, with D possibly matching TRBD1 (5 bases). V dropped 8 bases and J dropped 2 bases, with 18 bases sitting between them. This CDR3 is 16 amino acids long. CDR3 sequence (DNA): TGTGCCAGCGGTAGCCGGAGCGACAGAAACACCGGGGAGCTGTTTTTT. Amino acid sequence: CASGSRSDRNTGELFF.